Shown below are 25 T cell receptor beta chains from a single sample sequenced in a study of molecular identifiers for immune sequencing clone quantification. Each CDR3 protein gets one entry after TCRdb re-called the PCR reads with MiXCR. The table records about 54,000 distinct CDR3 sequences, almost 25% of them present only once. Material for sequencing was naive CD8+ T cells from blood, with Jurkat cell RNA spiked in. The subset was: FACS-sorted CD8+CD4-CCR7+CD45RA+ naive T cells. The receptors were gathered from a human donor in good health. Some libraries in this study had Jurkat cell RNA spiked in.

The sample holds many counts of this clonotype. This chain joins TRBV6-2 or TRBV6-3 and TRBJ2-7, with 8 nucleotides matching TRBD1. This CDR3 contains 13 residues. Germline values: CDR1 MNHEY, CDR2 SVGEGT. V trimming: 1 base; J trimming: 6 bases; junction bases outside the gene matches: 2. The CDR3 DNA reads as TGTGCCAGCAGTTACTTGACAGGGGCCGAGCAGTACTTC. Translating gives CASSYLTGAEQYF.

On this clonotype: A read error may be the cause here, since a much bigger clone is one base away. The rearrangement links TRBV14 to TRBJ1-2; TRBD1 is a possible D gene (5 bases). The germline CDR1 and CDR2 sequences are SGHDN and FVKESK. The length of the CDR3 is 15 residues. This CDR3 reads CASGQLAGTVYGYTF. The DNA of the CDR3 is TGTGCCAGCGGCCAACTTGCTGGGACGGTCTATGGCTACACCTTC.

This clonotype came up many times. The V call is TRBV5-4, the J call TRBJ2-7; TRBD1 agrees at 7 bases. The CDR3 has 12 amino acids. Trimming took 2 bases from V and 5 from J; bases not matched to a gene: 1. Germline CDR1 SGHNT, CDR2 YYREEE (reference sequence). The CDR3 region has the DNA TGTGCCAGCAGCTTCACAGGGGACGAGCAGTACTTC. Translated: CASSFTGDEQYF.

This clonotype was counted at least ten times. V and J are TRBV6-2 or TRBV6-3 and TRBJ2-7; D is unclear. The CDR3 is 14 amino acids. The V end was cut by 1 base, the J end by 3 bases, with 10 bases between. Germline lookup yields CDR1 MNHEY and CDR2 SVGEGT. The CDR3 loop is CASSYFGSGYEQYF. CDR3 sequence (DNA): TGTGCCAGCAGTTACTTCGGGTCGGGCTACGAGCAGTACTTC.

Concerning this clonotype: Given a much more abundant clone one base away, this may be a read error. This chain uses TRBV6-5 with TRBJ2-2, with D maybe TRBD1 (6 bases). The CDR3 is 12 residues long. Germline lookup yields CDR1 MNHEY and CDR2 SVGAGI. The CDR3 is CATRTVTGELLF. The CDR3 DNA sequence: TGTGCCACCCGGACAGTGACCGGGGAGCTGCTTTTT.

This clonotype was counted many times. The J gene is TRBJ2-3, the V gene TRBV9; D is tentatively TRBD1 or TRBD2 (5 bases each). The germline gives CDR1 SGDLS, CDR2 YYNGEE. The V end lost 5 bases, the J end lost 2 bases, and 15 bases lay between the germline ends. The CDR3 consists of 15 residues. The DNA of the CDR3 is TGTGCCAGCAGAGGAACCGGGACGGACACAGATACGCAGTATTTT. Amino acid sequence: CASRGTGTDTDTQYF. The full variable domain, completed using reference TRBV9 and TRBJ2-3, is DSGVTQTPKHLITATGQRVTLRCSPRSGDLSVYWYQQSLDQGLQFLIQYYNGEERAKGNILERFSAQQFPDLHSELNLSSLELGDSALYFCASRGTGTDTDTQYFGPGTRLTVL.

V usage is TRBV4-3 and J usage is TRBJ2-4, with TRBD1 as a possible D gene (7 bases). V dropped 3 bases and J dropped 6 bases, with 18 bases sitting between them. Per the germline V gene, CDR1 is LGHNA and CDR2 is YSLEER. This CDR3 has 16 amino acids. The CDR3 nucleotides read TGCGCCAGCAGCCAGATGGAGGGGGCGAGGGGAAACATTCAGTACTTC. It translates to CASSQMEGARGNIQYF.

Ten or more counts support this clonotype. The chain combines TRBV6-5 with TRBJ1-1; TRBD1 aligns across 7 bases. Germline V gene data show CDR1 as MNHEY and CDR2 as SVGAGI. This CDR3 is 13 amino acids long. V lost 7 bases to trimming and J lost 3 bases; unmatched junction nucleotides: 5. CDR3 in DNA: TGTGCCAGCACCCAGGGGGTCCACACTGAAGCTTTCTTT. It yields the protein CASTQGVHTEAFF.

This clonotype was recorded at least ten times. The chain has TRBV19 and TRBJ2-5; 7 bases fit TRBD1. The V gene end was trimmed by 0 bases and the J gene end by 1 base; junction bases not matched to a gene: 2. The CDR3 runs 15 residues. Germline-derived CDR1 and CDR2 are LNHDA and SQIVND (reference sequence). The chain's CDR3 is CASSIDRTGQETQYF. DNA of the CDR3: TGTGCCAGTAGTATAGACCGGACAGGCCAAGAGACCCAGTACTTC.

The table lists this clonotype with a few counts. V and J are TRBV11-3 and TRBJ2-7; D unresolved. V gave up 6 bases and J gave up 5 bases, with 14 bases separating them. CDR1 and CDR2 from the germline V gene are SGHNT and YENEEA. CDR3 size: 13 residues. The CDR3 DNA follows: TGTGCCAGCAGTTCTCCCTACTTGGACGAGCAGTACTTC. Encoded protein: CASSSPYLDEQYF.

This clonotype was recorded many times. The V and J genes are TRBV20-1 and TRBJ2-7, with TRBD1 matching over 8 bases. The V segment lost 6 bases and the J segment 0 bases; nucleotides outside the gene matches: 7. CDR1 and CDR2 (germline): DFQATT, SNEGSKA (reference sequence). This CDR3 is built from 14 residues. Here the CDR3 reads CSAIDRGLSYEQYF. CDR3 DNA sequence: TGCAGTGCGATCGACAGGGGTCTCTCCTACGAGCAGTACTTC.

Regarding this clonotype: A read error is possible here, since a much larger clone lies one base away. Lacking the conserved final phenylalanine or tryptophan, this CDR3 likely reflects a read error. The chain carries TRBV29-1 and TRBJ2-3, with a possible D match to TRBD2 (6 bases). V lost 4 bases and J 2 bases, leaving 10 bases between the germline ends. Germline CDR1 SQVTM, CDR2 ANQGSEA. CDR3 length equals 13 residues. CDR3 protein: CSVAGDSTDTQYL. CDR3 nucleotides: TGCAGCGTTGCCGGGGACTCCACAGATACGCAGTATCTT.

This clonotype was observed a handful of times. The CDR3 coding sequence is TGTGCCAGCAGTTACTCGAAAATTGGGATTCGCAACGAGCAGTACTTC. This sequence encodes CASSYSKIGIRNEQYF. The gene calls are TRBV6-2 or TRBV6-3 and TRBJ2-7; unclear D gene. The CDR3 spans 16 residues. V shed 0 bases and J shed 5 bases, with 17 bases lying between them. The germline gives CDR1 MNHEY, CDR2 SVGEGT.

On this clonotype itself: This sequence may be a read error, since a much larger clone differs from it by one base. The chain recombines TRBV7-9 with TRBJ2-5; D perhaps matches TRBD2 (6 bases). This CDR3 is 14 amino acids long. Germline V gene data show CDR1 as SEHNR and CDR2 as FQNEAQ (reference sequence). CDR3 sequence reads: CASTLGGYQETQYF. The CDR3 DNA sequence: TGTGCCAGCACCTTAGGAGGGTATCAAGAGACCCAGTACTTC.

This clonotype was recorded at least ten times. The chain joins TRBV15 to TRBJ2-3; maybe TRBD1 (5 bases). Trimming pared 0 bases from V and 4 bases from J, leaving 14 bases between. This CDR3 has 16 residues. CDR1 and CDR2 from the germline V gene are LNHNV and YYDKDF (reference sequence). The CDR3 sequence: CATSRDKEQAPDTQYF. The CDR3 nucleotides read TGTGCCACCAGCAGAGATAAGGAACAGGCCCCAGATACGCAGTATTTT.

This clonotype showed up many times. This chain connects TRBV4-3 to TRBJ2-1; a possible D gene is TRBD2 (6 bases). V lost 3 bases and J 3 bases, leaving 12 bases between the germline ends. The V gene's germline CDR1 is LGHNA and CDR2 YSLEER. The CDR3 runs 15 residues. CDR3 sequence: CASSQASSDYNEQFF. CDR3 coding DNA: TGCGCCAGCAGCCAGGCCTCTAGCGACTACAATGAGCAGTTCTTC.

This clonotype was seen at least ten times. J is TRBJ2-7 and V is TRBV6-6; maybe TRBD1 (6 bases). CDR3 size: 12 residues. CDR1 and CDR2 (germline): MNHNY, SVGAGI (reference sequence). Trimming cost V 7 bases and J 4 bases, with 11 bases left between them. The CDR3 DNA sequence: TGTGCCAGCACAGAAACAGGGTACGAGCAGTACTTC. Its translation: CASTETGYEQYF.

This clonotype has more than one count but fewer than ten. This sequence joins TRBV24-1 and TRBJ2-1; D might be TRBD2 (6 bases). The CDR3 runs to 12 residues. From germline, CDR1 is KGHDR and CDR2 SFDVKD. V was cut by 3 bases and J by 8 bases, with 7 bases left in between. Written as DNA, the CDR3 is TGTGCCACCAGTGATGAGCGGGATGAGCAGTTCTTC. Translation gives CATSDERDEQFF.

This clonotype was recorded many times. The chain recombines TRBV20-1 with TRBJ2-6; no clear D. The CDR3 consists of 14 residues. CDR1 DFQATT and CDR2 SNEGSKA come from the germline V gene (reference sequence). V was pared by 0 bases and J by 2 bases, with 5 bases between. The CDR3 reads CSARDLAGANVLTF. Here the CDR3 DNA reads TGCAGTGCTAGAGATTTGGCTGGGGCCAACGTCCTGACTTTC.

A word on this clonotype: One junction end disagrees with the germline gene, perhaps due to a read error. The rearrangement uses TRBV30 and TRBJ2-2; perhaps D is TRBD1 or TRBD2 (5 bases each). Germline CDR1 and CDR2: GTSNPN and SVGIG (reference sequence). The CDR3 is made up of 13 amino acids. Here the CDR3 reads CAWSVPITGALFF. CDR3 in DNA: TGTGCCTGGAGTGTTCCGATCACCGGGGCGCTGTTTTTT.

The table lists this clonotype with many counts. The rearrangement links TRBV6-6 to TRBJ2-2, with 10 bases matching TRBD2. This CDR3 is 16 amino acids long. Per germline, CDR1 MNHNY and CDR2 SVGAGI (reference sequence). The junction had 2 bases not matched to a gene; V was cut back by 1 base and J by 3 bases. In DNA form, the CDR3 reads TGTGCCAGCAGTTACTTAGCGGGAGGCTACACCGGGGAGCTGTTTTTT. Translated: CASSYLAGGYTGELFF.

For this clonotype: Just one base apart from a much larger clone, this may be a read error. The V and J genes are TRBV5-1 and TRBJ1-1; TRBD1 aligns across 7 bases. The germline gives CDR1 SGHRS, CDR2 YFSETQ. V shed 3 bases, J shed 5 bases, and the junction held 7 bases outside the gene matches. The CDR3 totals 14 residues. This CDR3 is CASSSGTVLTEAFF. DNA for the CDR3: TGCGCCAGCAGCTCTGGGACAGTATTGACTGAAGCTTTCTTT.

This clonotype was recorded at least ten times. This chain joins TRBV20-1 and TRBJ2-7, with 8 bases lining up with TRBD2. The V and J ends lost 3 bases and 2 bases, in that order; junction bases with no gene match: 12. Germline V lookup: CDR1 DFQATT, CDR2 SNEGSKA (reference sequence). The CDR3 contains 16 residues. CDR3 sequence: CSASPILAGRTYEQYF. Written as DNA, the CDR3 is TGCAGTGCTAGCCCCATCCTAGCGGGCCGCACCTACGAGCAGTACTTC.

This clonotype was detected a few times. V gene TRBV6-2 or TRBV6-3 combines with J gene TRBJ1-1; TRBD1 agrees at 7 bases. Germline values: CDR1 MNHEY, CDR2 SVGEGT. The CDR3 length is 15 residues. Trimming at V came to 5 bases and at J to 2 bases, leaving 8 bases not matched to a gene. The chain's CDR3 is CASSNLDRPNTEAFF. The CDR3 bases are TGTGCCAGCAGTAACTTGGACAGGCCAAACACTGAAGCTTTCTTT.

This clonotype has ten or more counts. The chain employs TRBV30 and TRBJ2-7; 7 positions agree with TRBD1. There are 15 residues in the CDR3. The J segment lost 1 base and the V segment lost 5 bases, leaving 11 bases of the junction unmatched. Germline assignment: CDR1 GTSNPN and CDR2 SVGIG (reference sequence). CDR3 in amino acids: CAWGRTGTASYEQYF. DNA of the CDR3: TGTGCCTGGGGACGGACCGGGACAGCTTCCTACGAGCAGTACTTC. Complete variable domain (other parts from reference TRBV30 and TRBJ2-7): SQTIHQWPATLVQPVGSPLSLECTVEGTSNPNLYWYRQAAGRGLQLLFYSVGIGQISSEVPQNLSASRPQDRQFILSSKKLLLSDSGFYLCAWGRTGTASYEQYFGPGTRLTVT.